Listed below are T cell receptor beta chains from one sample, sequenced in a study of T-cell memory formation after mild COVID-19. TCRdb itself ran the 5' RACE reads through MiXCR, one entry per CDR3 protein. The table has hundreds of thousands of distinct CDR3 sequences, around 27% seen once. Sequencing was performed on PBMCs or a T cell subset sorted from them (not recorded which). These receptors were collected from an adult woman who had mild COVID-19 (a few samples of this study predate the infection). Cell type and time point are not known. Each CDR3 is given with its conserved first and last residue. D genes are given only for firm matches. Clone size appears in some rows only: once, few, many, or a class for an expanded clone.

>16|.|TRBD1|TRBJ2-3|TRBV7-6
TGTGCCAGCAGCCCCGGCTCTGGCAGGGGGCTTGATACGCAGTATTTT
CASSPGSGRGLDTQYF
>16|.|.|TRBJ1-4|TRBV5-1
TGCGCCAGCAGCGCGGCGGGACTCCTAGCACGGGAAAAACTGTTTTTT
CASSAAGLLAREKLFF
>18|few|TRBD2|TRBJ2-1|TRBV3-1
TGTGCCAGCAGCCAAACTACTCAAAGCGGGGGGGCCTTTAATGAGCAGTTCTTC
CASSQTTQSGGAFNEQFF
>13|.|.|TRBJ1-1|TRBV18
TGTGCCAGCTCATCCATCGTGAACACTGAAGCTTTCTTT
CASSSIVNTEAFF
>14|.|.|TRBJ2-1|TRBV6-2/TRBV6-3
TGTGCCAGCGGAAAGGGACCCCATGGCAATGAGCAGTTCTTC
CASGKGPHGNEQFF
>14|.|.|TRBJ2-7|TRBV28
TGTGCCAGCAGTCAGCCAGGGAGCTCCTACGAGCAGTACTTC
CASSQPGSSYEQYF
>14|few|.|TRBJ2-5|TRBV5-6
TGTGCCAGCAGCTTGCCAGCCCTTCAAGAGACCCAGTACTTC
CASSLPALQETQYF
>13|few|.|TRBJ1-2|TRBV12-3/TRBV12-4
TGTGCCAGCAGTGGCGGGCAGAACTATGGCTACACCTTC
CASSGGQNYGYTF
>21|few|TRBD2|TRBJ2-3|TRBV6-5
TGTGCCAGCAGTTACTTCGAGGGTCGGCCTAGCGGGAGGCGGAGCACAGATACGCAGTATTTT
CASSYFEGRPSGRRSTDTQYF
>15|.|.|TRBJ1-2|TRBV4-1
TGCGCCAGCAGCCAAGACAGGGCGCGTAACTATGGCTACACCTTC
CASSQDRARNYGYTF
>16|.|TRBD1|TRBJ2-7|TRBV3-1
TGTGCCAGCAGCCCCCCGACAGGGGGCGGTTTCTACGAGCAGTACTTC
CASSPPTGGGFYEQYF
>14|few|.|TRBJ2-2|TRBV3-1
TGTGCCAGCAGATGGGGACAGAACACCGGGGAGCTGTTTTTT
CASRWGQNTGELFF
>15|.|.|TRBJ1-1|TRBV5-1
TGCGCCAGCAGCTTGATTGGGACTGTGAGCACTGAAGCTTTCTTT
CASSLIGTVSTEAFF
>14|few|.|TRBJ2-7|TRBV6-5
TGTGCCAGCAGTTACCAGGTCCCTCCCTACGAGCAGTACTTC
CASSYQVPPYEQYF
>15|.|.|TRBJ2-1|TRBV5-1
TGCGCCAGCAGCTTGGGCGTGGGGAAATACAATGAGCAGTTCTTC
CASSLGVGKYNEQFF
>15|few|.|TRBJ1-2|TRBV7-9
TGTGCCAGCAGCTTAGATGCCCAGGGTGTCTATGGCTACACCTTC
CASSLDAQGVYGYTF
>15|.|.|TRBJ2-5|TRBV7-6
TGTGCCAGCAGCCCGAATGGAGGGGCCCCAGAGACCCAGTACTTC
CASSPNGGAPETQYF
>15|.|.|TRBJ2-5|TRBV25-1
TGTGCCAGCAGTGACGGGATGTGGGGTTTGGAGACCCAGTACTTC
CASSDGMWGLETQYF
>15|many|.|TRBJ2-2|TRBV5-5
TGTGCCAGCAGCTTGGGGCAGGGGATAACCGGGGAGCTGTTTTTT
CASSLGQGITGELFF
>13|.|TRBD1|TRBJ1-1|TRBV10-3
TGTGCCATACAGGACAGGGGGCTGGAACGAGCTTTCTTT
CAIQDRGLERAFF
>17|few|.|TRBJ1-2|TRBV12-3/TRBV12-4
TGTGCCAGCAGTTACGGGGCGTGGGGGGGGAATAACTATGGCTACACCTTC
CASSYGAWGGNNYGYTF
>14|.|.|TRBJ2-3|TRBV7-3
TGTGCCAGCAGCTTAAACAGGGCTGGGGATACGCAGTATTTT
CASSLNRAGDTQYF
>15|.|TRBD2|TRBJ2-7|TRBV7-9
TGTGCCAGCAGCCCGGGAGGGATTTCTTCCTACGAGCAGTACTTC
CASSPGGISSYEQYF
>13|few|.|TRBJ2-1|TRBV2
TGTGCCAGCACTGGCCAGAAATTCAATGAGCAGTTCTTC
CASTGQKFNEQFF
>15|many|TRBD1|TRBJ2-7|TRBV7-9
TGTGCCAGCAGCTTGGGTTGGGACAGGGGCTACGAGCAGTACTTC
CASSLGWDRGYEQYF
>15|.|TRBD1|TRBJ2-7|TRBV13
TGTGCCAGCAGCCATACTGCAGGGGGCCAGAGCGAGCAGTACTTC
CASSHTAGGQSEQYF
>15|.|TRBD2|TRBJ2-1|TRBV29-1
TGCAGCGTTACGACTAGCCCATTCTCCTACAATGAGCAGTTCTTC
CSVTTSPFSYNEQFF
>18|.|TRBD2|TRBJ2-3|TRBV19
TGTGCCAGTAGTAGTAACGGACTAGCGGGGGGGCCAACAGATACGCAGTATTTT
CASSSNGLAGGPTDTQYF
>15|few|TRBD2|TRBJ2-7|TRBV29-1
TGCAGCGTTGGATTCGGGACTAGCGGCTCCTACGAGCAGTACTTC
CSVGFGTSGSYEQYF
>18|.|TRBD1|TRBJ1-5|TRBV4-1
TGCGCCAGCAGCCATCCCGGGACAGGGATAGTCCCCAATCAGCCCCAGCATTTT
CASSHPGTGIVPNQPQHF
>17|.|TRBD1|TRBJ2-5|TRBV7-9
TGTGCCAGCAACTTACCCCTGGGACAGGGGGACCAAGAGACCCAGTACTTC
CASNLPLGQGDQETQYF
>17|.|.|TRBJ1-5|TRBV27
TGTGCCAGCAGTCCCCTCGCCCGGTTAAGGGAGAATCAGCCCCAGCATTTT
CASSPLARLRENQPQHF
>12|once|.|TRBJ2-3|TRBV24-1
TGTGCCACCAGTGAGACAAGGTTAGCGCAGTATTTT
CATSETRLAQYF
>13|.|.|TRBJ2-1|TRBV15
TGTGCCACCCTCCAGCGGGCCCACAATGAGCAGTTCTTC
CATLQRAHNEQFF
>12|many|.|TRBJ2-3|TRBV12-3/TRBV12-4
TGTGCCAGCCTCCCGGGGTCAGATACGCAGTATTTT
CASLPGSDTQYF
>15|.|TRBD1|TRBJ1-5|TRBV2
TGTGCCAGCAGTGTGGGACAGAAGAGAAATCAGCCCCAGCATTTT
CASSVGQKRNQPQHF
>16|few|TRBD1|TRBJ2-5|TRBV5-1
TGCGCCAGCAGCATCGCCCCCGGGACAGTCCAAAAGACCCAGTACTTC
CASSIAPGTVQKTQYF
>15|.|TRBD2|TRBJ2-1|TRBV5-1
TGCGCCAGCAGCGGTAGCGGGGGGGCCTACAATGAGCAGTTCTTC
CASSGSGGAYNEQFF
>16|few|.|TRBJ2-1|TRBV12-3/TRBV12-4
TGTGCCAGCAGTCCATCGAAATGGGACTCCGCCGATGAGCAGTTCTTC
CASSPSKWDSADEQFF
>12|few|.|TRBJ2-7|TRBV6-5
TGTGCCAGCAGTATAGACTCCTACGAGCAGTACTTC
CASSIDSYEQYF
>13|few|TRBD1|TRBJ2-7|TRBV7-3
TGTGCCAGCAGCCGGGACAGGAAGTACGAGCAGTACTTC
CASSRDRKYEQYF
>13|few|TRBD2|TRBJ2-2|TRBV29-1
TGCAGCGTTGCGGCGGGGGGGTCCGGGGAGCTGTTTTTT
CSVAAGGSGELFF
>10|.|.|TRBJ1-1|TRBV12-3/TRBV12-4
TGTGCCAGCAGTTTCTCTGAAGCTTTCTTT
CASSFSEAFF
>15|once|TRBD1|TRBJ2-7|TRBV6-1
TGTGCCAGCAGCGCCCCGGGACAGGGTTACTACGAGCAGTACTTC
CASSAPGQGYYEQYF
>12|few|.|TRBJ2-1|TRBV5-4
TGTGCCAGCAGCTTGAGGCACAATGAGCAGTTCTTC
CASSLRHNEQFF